This TCR beta chain originates from a study of blood T cells in healthy people across ages. CDR1 KGHDR and CDR2 SFDVKD come from the germline V gene. Trimming removed 0 bases at V and 7 bases at J, with 6 bases between. The CDR3 totals 13 residues. The authors ran a second PCR of 7 to 11 cycles using a sample-barcoded 5' primer and a J-beta primer mix. A template-switch adaptor with 12 random nucleotides tagged each cDNA molecule. TCRdb re-called the 5' RACE reads with MiXCR, one entry per CDR3 protein. The table has around 1.5 million distinct CDR3 sequences, roughly 59% seen once; the top ten hold over 5.5%.

The rearrangement joins TRBV24-1 to TRBJ1-5; TRBD1 might be the D (5 bases). The source of this sequence is a man in his late teens or twenties in good health. Sequenced material: blood. In DNA, the CDR3 is TGTGCCACCAGTGATTTGTGGGGGCAGCCCCAGCATTTT. Protein sequence: CATSDLWGQPQHF.